This T cell receptor (beta chain) was sequenced in a study of patients and donors after allogeneic stem cell transplantation. Per the germline V gene, CDR1 is SGHTA and CDR2 is FQGNSA. The CDR3 spans 17 residues. With 1 base removed from V and 3 bases from J, the gap between germline ends came to 13 bases. TCRdb re-derived calls from the RT-PCR reads in MiXCR, one entry per CDR3 protein. The sample consists of about 110,000 distinct CDR3 sequences, approximately 40% of them appearing once. In its sample, this clonotype was seen a few times. The chain combines TRBV7-2 with TRBJ1-6; TRBD1 might be the D (6 bases). The TCR was taken from a human donor who was either an allogeneic HSCT recipient or a stem cell or donor lymphocyte infusion donor (not recorded which). It is not recorded whose cells these are; they may come from a transplant donor. Sequenced sample: blood, either unsorted or a sorted T cell fraction (not recorded which). The CDR3 loop reads CASSLGIQGFYNSPLHF. The CDR3 DNA reads TGTGCCAGCAGCTTAGGGATCCAGGGGTTCTATAATTCACCCCTCCACTTT.